This TCR beta chain was retrieved from a study of long-term antiretroviral therapy in people with HIV (dated by TCRdb to between 2021 and 2024). General notes on the study: The earliest samples were collected approximately a decade before the 2015 WHO recommendation for immediate ART, a period when ART was typically delayed until CD4 counts fell. No cross-contamination during QIAcube processing turned up in test extractions that ran a monoclonal T-cell line alongside more than 30 polyclonal samples. A retrospective serial study tested whether changes in peripheral blood TRB repertoire composition and diversity were associated with ART initiation and durable HIV suppression. A total of some 210 cryopreserved PBMC samples were contributed to the cohort by 30 adults with confirmed HIV infection, with samples collected serially over a mean of approximately six years (range 1-12). Among the 30 or so participants with HIV, eleven were female.

CDR1 is given as MGHDK and CDR2 as SYGVNS, both from the germline V gene. The V and J ends are trimmed by 1 base and 3 bases, leaving 12 bases between them. The CDR3 spans 15 residues, from the cysteine through the phenylalanine. The retained sequence is limited to the CDR3, 45 bases, with the frame set at the first base. Overall study outcomes, separate from this receptor: Expanded TRB clones identified before ART initiation dominated the repertoire at all time points, although this dominance fluctuated and declined in many PLHIV after ART. CDR3 length ranges in HIV repertoires were narrower than in controls, and network structure suggested an antigen-experienced repertoire with only a slight naive shift after ART. Inferences about post-ART repertoire changes were limited because no data were available on ART adherence, viral resistance or therapy changes. Owing to limited PBMC availability, only the TCR beta chain was sequenced, without alpha chain pairing. Because cell numbers in pre-ART samples were limited, unsorted PBMC were profiled instead of sorted CD4+ and CD8+ T cells. The samples span the years 2004 to 2017, and the ART regimens used at that time may not be as effective as current regimens. ART initiation was associated with a significant increase in TRB diversity, but diversity stayed significantly below transplant donor controls even after long-term ART.

To be included, a participant needed at least one PBMC sample from before ART initiation plus at least two post-ART samples. All participants with HIV were treated in the United States of America. Before DNA extraction, cryopreserved samples of about 1-11 million PBMC were thawed and then washed. At the time of the earliest PBMC sample, participants with HIV were aged between about 23 and 54 years. Per participant, PBMC samples came from 1-4 timepoints prior to ART initiation and 2-8 timepoints following ART initiation, for a median of 7 samples. Serial HIV viral load, CD4+ T-cell count, ART history and demographic data were obtained for every participant. A Qiagen kit on a QIAcube was used to extract genomic DNA from unsorted PBMC, with samples processed in batches of 12. The immunoSEQ hsTCRB v3.0 assay was used at survey level resolution to sequence the TRB variable region. A depth of 40,000-50,000 T-cell genomes per sample was targeted for TRB sequencing. TRB libraries were pooled and sequenced on an Illumina MiSeq using a v3 150-cycle kit. Per the original workflow: Repertoire analysis was performed in R inside a reproducible Nextflow workflow that covered QC, data transformation and analysis. LymphoSeq2, an R package for AIRR-Seq data exploration, was used to implement custom analyses. A few samples that produced fewer than 5000 total TRB sequences were removed, so 150 to 200 HIV repertoires were analyzed. Among the 180 to 200 retained HIV repertoires, some 59 were collected before ART initiation and 129 after ART initiation. Repertoires were downsampled to 5000 TRB nucleotide sequences, and summary statistics were averaged over 100 downsampling iterations. TRB sequences were retained for analysis only if CDR3 regions of at least seven amino acids were present. Diversity was measured with a Shannon entropy-derived clonality score and the Gini coefficient. In the repertoire networks, any two of the top 5000 CDR3 amino acid sequences were linked whenever the two sequences differed by an edit distance of one. For TRB CDR3 amino acid sequences, GLIPH2 was used to predict antigen specificity groups and MHC restriction. Known CMV, EBV, HIV or tissue antigen associations were flagged by matching CDR3 amino acid sequences against VDJdb and McPAS-TCR. Pre-ART, post-ART and control groups were compared with Wilcoxon signed-rank tests and Holm-Bonferroni correction. TCRdb provides this immuneACCESS table in a form limited to in-frame rearrangements. Some clones are lacking; in checked studies, under half of them reflect an unresolved V gene, and why the rest are absent is not known. That table furnishes V, J and clone size, whereas the DNA furnished D and trimming. The sample table holds 25,000 to 30,000 clones, of which 65% to 85% were seen once. Roughly 6.5% of the sample belongs to the ten largest clones.

This clone was recorded a few times. Its target antigen remains unknown. Base qualities are not provided; no much larger clone lies one nucleotide away. Sequencing used unsorted PBMCs, obtained 0.4 years after starting antiretroviral therapy. The chain links TRBV25-1 with TRBJ1-1; no D gene can be assigned with confidence. The source is a young man with HIV. The CDR3: CASSESLSEYTEAFF. Here is the DNA: TGTGCCAGCAGTGAATCTCTCTCAGAATACACTGAAGCTTTCTTT.